This entry concerns a single TCR beta chain. The antigen is unknown. The source of the sample is a study of OX40 agonist ivuxolimab in advanced cancers. General observations from the study: The 0.1-3.0 mg/kg partial responders had among the lowest clonal expansion.

Assay used: immunoSEQ multiplex PCR; TCRdb lists only in-frame clones, some missing. The table shows roughly 90,000 clones, with about 89% occurring only once. The CDR3 sequence is 15 residues long. Germline V lookup: CDR1 MNHEY, CDR2 SMNVEV (reference sequence). The V and J ends lost 5 bases and 3 bases respectively, with 14 bases between them. V usage is TRBV27 and J usage is TRBJ1-5; D is uncertain. The sequenced sample was CD4+ or CD8+ T cells sorted from blood, obtained in a trial of the OX40 agonist ivuxolimab. This TCR was sampled from an adult with an advanced solid tumor such as melanoma, head and neck, liver or kidney cancer. The CDR3 sequence is CASSNGPGPNQPQHF. The CDR3 DNA is TGTGCCAGCAGTAACGGACCCGGACCCAATCAGCCCCAGCATTTT.